The clone carrying this T cell receptor beta chain was detected only a few times. What it binds is not known. This entry belongs to a study of regulatory T cells in long-lasting Graves disease. Study-wide context: Over 5 years of antithyroid drugs with positive TSH receptor antibodies was taken to mean persistent Graves' disease. Whole-study results and caveats: Persistent cases favored TRBV28, TRBJ1-2 and TRBJ2-5. Lower TCR diversity characterized persistent Graves' patients relative to newly diagnosed patients.

The time point is: persistent/refractory GD, antithyroid drugs over 5 years with positive TRAb. TCR sequences were obtained from RNA taken from PBMCs. Both iRepertoire HTBI primers and Arm-PCR of CDR3 regions were used to build the TCR beta libraries. Study processing details: Gene usage covered about 62 TRBV and roughly 13 TRBJ segments. TCRdb independently ran MiXCR on the multiplex PCR reads; one entry per CDR3 protein. In this record, the V and J calls reflect TCRdb's handling and not the investigators' own analysis. In the table there are 600,000 to 800,000 distinct CDR3 sequences, approximately 31% of which are singletons. Germline V CDR1 and CDR2: MNHNS, SASEGT. The CDR3 is 16 amino acids. V lost 6 bases to trimming and J lost 5 bases; unmatched junction nucleotides: 8.

V gene TRBV6-1 combines with J gene TRBJ1-6, with 9 bases aligning to TRBD1. The source is a female donor with Graves disease. Sequences were derived from peripheral blood mononuclear cells (PBMCs), sampled when the disease was refractory, from a patient treated with antithyroid drugs. CDR3 protein: CASSQTGGGHNSPLHF. CDR3 in DNA: TGTGCCAGCAGCCAAACAGGGGGCGGCCATAATTCACCCCTCCACTTT.